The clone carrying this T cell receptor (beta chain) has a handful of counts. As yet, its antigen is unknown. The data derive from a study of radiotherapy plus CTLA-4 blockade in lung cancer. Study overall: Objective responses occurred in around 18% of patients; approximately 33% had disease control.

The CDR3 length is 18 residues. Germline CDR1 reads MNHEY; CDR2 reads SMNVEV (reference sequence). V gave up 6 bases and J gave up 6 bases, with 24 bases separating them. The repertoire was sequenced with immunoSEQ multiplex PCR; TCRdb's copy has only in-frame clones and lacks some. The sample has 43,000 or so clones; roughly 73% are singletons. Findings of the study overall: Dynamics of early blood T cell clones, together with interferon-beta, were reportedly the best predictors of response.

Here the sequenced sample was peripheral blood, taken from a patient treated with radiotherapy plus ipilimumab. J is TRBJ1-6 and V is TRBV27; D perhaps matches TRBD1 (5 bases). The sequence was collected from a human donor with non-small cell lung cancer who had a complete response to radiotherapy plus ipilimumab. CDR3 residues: CASSLEGRGGFTNSPLHF. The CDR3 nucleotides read TGTGCCAGCAGCCTTGAGGGGCGGGGAGGGTTTACTAATTCACCCCTCCACTTT.